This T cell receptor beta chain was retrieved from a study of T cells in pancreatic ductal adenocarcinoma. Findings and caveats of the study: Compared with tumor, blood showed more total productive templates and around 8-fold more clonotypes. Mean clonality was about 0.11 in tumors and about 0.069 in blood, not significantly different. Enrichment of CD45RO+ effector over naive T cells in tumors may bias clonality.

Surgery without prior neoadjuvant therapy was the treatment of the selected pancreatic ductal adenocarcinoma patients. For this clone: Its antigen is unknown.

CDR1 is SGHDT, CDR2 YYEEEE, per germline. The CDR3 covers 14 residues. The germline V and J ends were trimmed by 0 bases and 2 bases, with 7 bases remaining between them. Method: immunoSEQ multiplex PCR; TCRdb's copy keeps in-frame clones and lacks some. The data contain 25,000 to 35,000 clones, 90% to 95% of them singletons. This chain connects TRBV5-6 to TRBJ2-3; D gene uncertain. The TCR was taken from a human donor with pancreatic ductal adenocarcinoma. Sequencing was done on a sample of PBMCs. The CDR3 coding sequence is TGTGCCAGCAGCTTGGCTGTACACACAGATACGCAGTATTTT. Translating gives CASSLAVHTDTQYF.